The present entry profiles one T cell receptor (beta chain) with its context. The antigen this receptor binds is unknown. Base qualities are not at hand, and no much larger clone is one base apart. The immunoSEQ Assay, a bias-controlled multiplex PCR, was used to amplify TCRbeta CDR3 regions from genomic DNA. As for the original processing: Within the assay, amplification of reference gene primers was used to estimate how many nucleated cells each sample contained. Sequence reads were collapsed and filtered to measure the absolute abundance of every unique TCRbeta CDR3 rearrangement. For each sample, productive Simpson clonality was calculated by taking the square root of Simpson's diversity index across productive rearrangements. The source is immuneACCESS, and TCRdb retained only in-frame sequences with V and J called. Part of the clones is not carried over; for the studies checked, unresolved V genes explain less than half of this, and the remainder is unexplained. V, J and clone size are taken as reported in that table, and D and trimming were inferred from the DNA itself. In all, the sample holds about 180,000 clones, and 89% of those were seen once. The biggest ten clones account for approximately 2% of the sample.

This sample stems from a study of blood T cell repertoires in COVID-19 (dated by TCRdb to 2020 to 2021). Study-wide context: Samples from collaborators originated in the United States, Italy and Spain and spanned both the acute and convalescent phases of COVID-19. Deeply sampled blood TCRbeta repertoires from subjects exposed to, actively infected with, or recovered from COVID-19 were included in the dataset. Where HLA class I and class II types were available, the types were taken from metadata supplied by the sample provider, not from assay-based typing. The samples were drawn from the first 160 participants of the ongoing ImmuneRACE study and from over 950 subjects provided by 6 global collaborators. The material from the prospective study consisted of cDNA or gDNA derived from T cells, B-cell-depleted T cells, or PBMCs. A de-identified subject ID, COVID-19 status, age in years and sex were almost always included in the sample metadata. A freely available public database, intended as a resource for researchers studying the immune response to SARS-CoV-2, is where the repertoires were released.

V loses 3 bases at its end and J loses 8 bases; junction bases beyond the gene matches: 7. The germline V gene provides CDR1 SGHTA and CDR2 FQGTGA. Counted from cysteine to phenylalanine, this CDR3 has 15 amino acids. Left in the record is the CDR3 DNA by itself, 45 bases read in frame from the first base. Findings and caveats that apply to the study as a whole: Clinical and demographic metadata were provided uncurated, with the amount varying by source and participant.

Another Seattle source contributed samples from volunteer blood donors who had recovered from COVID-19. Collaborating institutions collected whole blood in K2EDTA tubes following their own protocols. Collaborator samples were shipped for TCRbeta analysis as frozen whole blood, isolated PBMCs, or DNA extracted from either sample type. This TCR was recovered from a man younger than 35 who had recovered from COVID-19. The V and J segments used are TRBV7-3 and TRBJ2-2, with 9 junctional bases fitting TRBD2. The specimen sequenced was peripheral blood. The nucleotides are TGTGCCAGCAGCTTCGGTAGCGGGAGTTCTGGGGAGCTGTTTTTT. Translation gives CASSFGSGSSGELFF.